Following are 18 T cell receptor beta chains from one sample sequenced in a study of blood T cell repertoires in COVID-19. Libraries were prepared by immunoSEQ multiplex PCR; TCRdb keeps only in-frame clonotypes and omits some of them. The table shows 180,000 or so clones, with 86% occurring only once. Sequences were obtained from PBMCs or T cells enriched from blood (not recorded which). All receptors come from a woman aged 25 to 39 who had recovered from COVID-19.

In nucleotides, the CDR3 is TGTGCCACCAGCGAGGCGCGTCAGGGGCTTGGCTATGGCTACACCTTC. Translating it yields CATSEARQGLGYGYTF. The J gene is TRBJ1-2, the V gene TRBV15, with D possibly being TRBD1 (6 bases). The CDR3 loop spans 16 amino acids. Germline V gives CDR1 LNHNV, CDR2 YYDKDF (reference sequence). V dropped 5 bases and J dropped 4 bases, with 20 bases sitting between them.

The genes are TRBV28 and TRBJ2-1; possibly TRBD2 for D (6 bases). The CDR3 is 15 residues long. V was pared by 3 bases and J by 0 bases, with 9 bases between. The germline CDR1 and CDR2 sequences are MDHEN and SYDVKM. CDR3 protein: CASSFDGSSYNEQFF. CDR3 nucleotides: TGTGCCAGCAGTTTCGACGGGAGCTCCTACAATGAGCAGTTCTTC.

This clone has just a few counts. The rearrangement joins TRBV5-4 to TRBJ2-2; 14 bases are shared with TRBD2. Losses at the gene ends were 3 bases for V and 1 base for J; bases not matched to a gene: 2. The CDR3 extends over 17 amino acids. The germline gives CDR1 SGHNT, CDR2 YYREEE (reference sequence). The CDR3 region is CASSSGTSGRNTGELFF. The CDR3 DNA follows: TGTGCCAGCAGCTCCGGGACTAGCGGGAGGAACACCGGGGAGCTGTTTTTT.

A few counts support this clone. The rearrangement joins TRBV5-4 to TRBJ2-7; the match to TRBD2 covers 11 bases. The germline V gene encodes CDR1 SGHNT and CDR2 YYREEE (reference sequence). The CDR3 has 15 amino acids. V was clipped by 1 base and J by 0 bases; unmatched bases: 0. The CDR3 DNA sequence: TGTGCCAGCAGCTTGACTAGCGGGAGCTCCTACGAGCAGTACTTC. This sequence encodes CASSLTSGSSYEQYF.

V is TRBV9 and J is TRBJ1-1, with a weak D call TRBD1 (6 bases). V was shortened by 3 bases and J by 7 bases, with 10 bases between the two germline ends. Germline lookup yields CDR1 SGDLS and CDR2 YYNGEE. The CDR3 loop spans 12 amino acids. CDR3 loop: CASSEQGLEAFF. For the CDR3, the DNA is TGTGCCAGCAGCGAACAGGGTCTTGAAGCTTTCTTT.

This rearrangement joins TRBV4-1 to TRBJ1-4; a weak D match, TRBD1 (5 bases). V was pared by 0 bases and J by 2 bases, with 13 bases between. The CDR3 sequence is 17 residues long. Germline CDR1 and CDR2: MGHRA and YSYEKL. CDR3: CASSQDGGGLTNEKLFF. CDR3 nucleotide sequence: TGCGCCAGCAGCCAAGACGGGGGAGGGTTGACTAATGAAAAACTGTTTTTT.

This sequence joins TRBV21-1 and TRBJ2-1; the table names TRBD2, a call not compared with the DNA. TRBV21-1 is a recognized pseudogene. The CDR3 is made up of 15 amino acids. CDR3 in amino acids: CASSNFGTSTNEQFF. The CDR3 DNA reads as TGTGCCAGCAGCAATTTCGGGACTAGCACCAATGAGCAGTTCTTC.

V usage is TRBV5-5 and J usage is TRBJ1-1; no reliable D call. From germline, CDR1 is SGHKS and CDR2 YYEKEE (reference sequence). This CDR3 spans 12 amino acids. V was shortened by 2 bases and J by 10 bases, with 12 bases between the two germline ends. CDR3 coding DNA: TGTGCCAGCAGCTTAAACGCCGACATAGCTTTCTTT. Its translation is CASSLNADIAFF.

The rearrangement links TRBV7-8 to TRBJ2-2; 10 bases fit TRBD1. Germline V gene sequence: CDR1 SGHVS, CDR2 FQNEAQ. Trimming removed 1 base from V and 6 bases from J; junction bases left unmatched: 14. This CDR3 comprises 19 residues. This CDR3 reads CASSLGQGALPSSSGELFF. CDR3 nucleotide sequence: TGTGCCAGCAGCTTAGGACAGGGGGCCCTTCCCTCTTCGTCCGGGGAGCTGTTTTTT.

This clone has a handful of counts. CDR3 nucleotides: TGTGCCAGCAGCCGGAACGGACTAGCGGGAGGGCCTTCGAGGACCGGGGAGCTGTTTTTT. Protein: CASSRNGLAGGPSRTGELFF. This chain links TRBV3-1 (or the pseudogene TRBV3-2) with TRBJ2-2; 15 nucleotides align to TRBD2. J gave up 5 bases and V 4 bases, and 14 bases lay outside the gene matches. The CDR3 loop spans 20 amino acids. The germline V gene encodes CDR1 LGHDT and CDR2 YNNKEL (reference sequence).

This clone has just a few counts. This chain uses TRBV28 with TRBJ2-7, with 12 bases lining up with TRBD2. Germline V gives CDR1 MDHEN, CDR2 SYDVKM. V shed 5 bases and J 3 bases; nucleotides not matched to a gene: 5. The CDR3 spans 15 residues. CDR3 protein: CASSQLAGGIYEQYF. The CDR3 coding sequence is TGTGCCAGCAGTCAACTAGCGGGAGGTATCTACGAGCAGTACTTC.

This CDR3 is CSVVGRGSYNEQFF. In DNA, the CDR3 is TGCAGCGTTGTGGGGCGGGGATCTTACAATGAGCAGTTCTTC. This chain links TRBV29-1 with TRBJ2-1; D possibly corresponds to TRBD2 (6 bases). V was trimmed by 4 bases and J by 4 bases, leaving 14 bases between them. Germline CDR1 and CDR2: SQVTM and ANQGSEA. The CDR3 runs 14 residues.

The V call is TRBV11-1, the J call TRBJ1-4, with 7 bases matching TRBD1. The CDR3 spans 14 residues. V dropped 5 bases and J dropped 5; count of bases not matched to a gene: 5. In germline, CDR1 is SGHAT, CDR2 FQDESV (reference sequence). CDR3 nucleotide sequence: TGTGCCAGCAGCCCGGGACAGTCAAATGAAAAACTGTTTTTT. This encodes CASSPGQSNEKLFF. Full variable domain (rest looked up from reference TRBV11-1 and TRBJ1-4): EAEVAQSPRYKITEKSQAVAFWCDPISGHATLYWYRQILGQGPELLVQFQDESVVDDSQLPKDRFSAERLKGVDSTLKIQPAELGDSAMYLCASSPGQSNEKLFFGSGTQLSVL.

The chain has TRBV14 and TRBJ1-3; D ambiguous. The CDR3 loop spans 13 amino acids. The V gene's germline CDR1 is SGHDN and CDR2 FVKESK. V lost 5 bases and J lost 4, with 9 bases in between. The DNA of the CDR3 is TGTGCCAGCAGCTCACGGAGAGGAAACACCATATATTTT. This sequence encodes CASSSRRGNTIYF.

The CDR3 here is CASSELSGSSYEQYF. In nucleotides, the CDR3 is TGTGCCAGCAGTGAATTAAGCGGTAGCTCCTACGAGCAGTACTTC. V gene TRBV6-1 combines with J gene TRBJ2-7; maybe TRBD2 (5 bases). The CDR3 runs to 15 residues. Trimming removed 2 bases at V and 0 bases at J, with 11 bases between. Germline V CDR1 and CDR2: MNHNS, SASEGT.

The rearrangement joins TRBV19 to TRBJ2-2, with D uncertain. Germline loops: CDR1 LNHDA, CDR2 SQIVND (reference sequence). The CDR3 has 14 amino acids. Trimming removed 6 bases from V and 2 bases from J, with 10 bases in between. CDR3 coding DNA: TGTGCCAGTAGAGGAGTGATTAACACCGGGGAGCTGTTTTTT. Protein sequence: CASRGVINTGELFF.

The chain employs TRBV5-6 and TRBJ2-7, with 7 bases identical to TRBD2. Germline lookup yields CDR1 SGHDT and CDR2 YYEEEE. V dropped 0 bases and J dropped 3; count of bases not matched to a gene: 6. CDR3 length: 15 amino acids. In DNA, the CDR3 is TGTGCCAGCAGCTTGGCGTTAGCGGGTAACTACGAGCAGTACTTC. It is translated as CASSLALAGNYEQYF. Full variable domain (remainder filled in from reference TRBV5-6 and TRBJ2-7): DAGVTQSPTHLIKTRGQQVTLRCSPKSGHDTVSWYQQALGQGPQFIFQYYEEEERQRGNFPDRFSGHQFPNYSSELNVNALLLGDSALYLCASSLALAGNYEQYFGPGTRLTVT.

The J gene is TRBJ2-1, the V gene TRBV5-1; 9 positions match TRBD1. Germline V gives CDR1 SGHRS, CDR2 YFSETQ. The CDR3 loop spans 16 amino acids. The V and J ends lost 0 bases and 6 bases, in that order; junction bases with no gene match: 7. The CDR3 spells CASSLVGTGFGNEQFF. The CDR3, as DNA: TGCGCCAGCAGCTTGGTTGGGACAGGGTTCGGCAATGAGCAGTTCTTC.